A single sample is the source of the 29 T cell receptor beta chains below, sequenced in a study of early T cells in non-severe SARS-CoV-2 infection. A single record per CDR3 protein comes from TCRdb applying MiXCR to the 5' RACE reads. The repertoire has fewer than 130,000 distinct CDR3 sequences, 10% to 15% of them found once; the top ten carry approximately 3.5%. The sample consisted of whole blood, taken at baseline. Receptors originate from an adult who was a healthcare worker with PCR-confirmed SARS-CoV-2 infection or an uninfected control (not recorded which).

This clonotype appeared a single time. The chain carries TRBV20-1 and TRBJ1-6; unclear D gene. The CDR3 totals 14 residues. Trimming pared 2 bases from V and 7 bases from J, leaving 12 bases between. Germline loops: CDR1 DFQATT, CDR2 SNEGSKA (reference sequence). The CDR3 DNA follows: TGCAGTGCTAGACACTCGAGGGCGAATTCACCCCTCCACTTT. Translation: CSARHSRANSPLHF.

The chain joins TRBV9 to TRBJ2-7; D might be TRBD2 (6 bases). Trimming removed 4 bases from V and 3 bases from J, with 17 bases in between. The CDR3 sequence is 15 residues long. From germline, CDR1 is SGDLS and CDR2 YYNGEE. CDR3 DNA: TGTGCCAGCAGCCCCCGGGACTCCCCAAACTACGAGCAGTACTTC. Amino acids: CASSPRDSPNYEQYF.

The J gene is TRBJ2-3, the V gene TRBV4-1; the D is unclear. Between the trimmed V and J ends, which lost 3 bases and 0 bases, there was a span of 7 bases. CDR3 length equals 14 residues. Germline V gene data show CDR1 as MGHRA and CDR2 as YSYEKL. The CDR3 here is CASSHSASTDTQYF. The CDR3 region has the DNA TGCGCCAGCAGCCATTCCGCGAGCACAGATACGCAGTATTTT.

This clonotype was found many times. The chain couples TRBV2 to TRBJ2-2, with 7 nucleotides matching TRBD2. The CDR3 is made up of 15 amino acids. Trimming took 6 bases from V and 4 from J; bases not matched to a gene: 8. CDR1 and CDR2 (germline): SNHLY, FYNNEI. The CDR3 DNA follows: TGTGCCAGCAGCGCCGAGCGGGGAATCACCGGGGAGCTGTTTTTT. It codes for CASSAERGITGELFF.

The V and J genes are TRBV19 and TRBJ1-4, with 7 bases that match TRBD1. After removal of 0 bases from V and 0 bases from J, the junction contained 4 bases not matched to a gene. This CDR3 contains 17 residues. In germline, CDR1 is LNHDA, CDR2 SQIVND (reference sequence). This CDR3 reads CASSIDPGQATNEKLFF. The CDR3 bases are TGTGCCAGTAGTATAGATCCCGGACAGGCAACTAATGAAAAACTGTTTTTT.

CDR3: CSAAASRLGDEQFF. The CDR3 region has the DNA TGCAGTGCTGCGGCTAGTAGATTAGGCGATGAGCAGTTCTTC. The chain is built from TRBV20-1 and TRBJ2-1, with D unresolved. V was trimmed by 5 bases and J by 8 bases, leaving 19 bases between them. CDR1 DFQATT and CDR2 SNEGSKA come from the germline V gene (reference sequence). This CDR3 is built from 14 residues.

The chain joins TRBV7-2 to TRBJ1-1; D is uncertain. There are 14 residues in the CDR3. CDR1 is SGHTA and CDR2 is FQGNSA in the germline V gene. Trimming took off 0 bases at V and 1 base at J, with 6 bases between the two ends. CDR3 region: CASSLAQPNTEAFF. The CDR3 DNA follows: TGTGCCAGCAGCTTAGCGCAACCGAACACTGAAGCTTTCTTT.

CDR3 loop: CASSQDPGASSYNEQFF. The CDR3 bases are TGTGCCAGCAGCCAAGATCCGGGGGCAAGCTCCTACAATGAGCAGTTCTTC. V usage is TRBV4-2 and J usage is TRBJ2-1; D possibly uses TRBD1 or TRBD2 (6 bases each). Germline V lookup: CDR1 LGHNA, CDR2 YNFKEQ. This CDR3 is built from 17 residues. V lost 0 bases, J lost 0 bases, and 12 bases lay in between.

V is TRBV21-1 and J is TRBJ1-2. TRBV21-1 is recorded as a pseudogene. The CDR3 spans 15 residues. Here the CDR3 reads CASSSQGGPNYGYTF. The CDR3 DNA reads as TGTGCCAGCAGCAGCCAGGGAGGGCCAAACTATGGCTACACCTTC.

The chain carries TRBV2 and TRBJ1-4, with 10 positions matching TRBD1. The CDR3 is made up of 16 amino acids. Germline V gene sequence: CDR1 SNHLY, CDR2 FYNNEI. The trim removed 5 bases at V and 9 bases at J, leaving 12 bases unmatched. CDR3 residues: CASSSARTGGEKKLFF. CDR3 coding DNA: TGTGCCAGCAGTTCCGCCCGGACAGGGGGAGAGAAAAAACTGTTTTTT.

This chain joins TRBV5-1 and TRBJ2-1; 12 bases align to TRBD2. CDR1 SGHRS and CDR2 YFSETQ come from the germline V gene. The CDR3 has 20 residues. Trimming took 0 bases from V and 2 from J; bases not matched to a gene: 12. The CDR3 here is CASSLVGGLAGGGTYNEQFF. The CDR3 DNA reads as TGCGCCAGCAGCTTGGTCGGGGGACTAGCGGGCGGCGGTACCTACAATGAGCAGTTCTTC.

The gene calls are TRBV9 and TRBJ2-7; no reliable D call. V dropped 0 bases and J dropped 4 bases, with 11 bases sitting between them. The germline V gene encodes CDR1 SGDLS and CDR2 YYNGEE. This CDR3 has 14 residues. The CDR3 DNA is TGTGCCAGCAGCGTAGGGGGTACGGTTTACGAGCAGTACTTC. This encodes CASSVGGTVYEQYF.

This clonotype occurred a few times. The rearrangement uses TRBV5-6 and TRBJ2-7, with 12 bases identical to TRBD1. This CDR3 has 15 amino acids. Germline loops: CDR1 SGHDT, CDR2 YYEEEE. The J segment lost 5 bases and the V segment lost 4 bases, leaving 7 bases of the junction unmatched. The CDR3 loop reads CASSGSGTGGHEQYF. The CDR3 nucleotides are TGTGCCAGCAGCGGATCCGGGACAGGGGGCCACGAGCAGTACTTC.

The V and J genes are TRBV11-2 and TRBJ1-2; TRBD1 agrees at 7 bases. This CDR3 is 13 amino acids long. The germline V gene has CDR1 SGHAT and CDR2 FQNNGV. Trimming took 3 bases from V and 5 from J; bases not matched to a gene: 3. CDR3 region: CASSFGTEYGYTF. In DNA, the CDR3 is TGTGCCAGCAGCTTTGGGACAGAATATGGCTACACCTTC.

This clonotype showed up just a few times. The chain employs TRBV27 and TRBJ2-7; 7 nucleotides line up with TRBD1. V was clipped by 5 bases and J by 6 bases; unmatched bases: 13. Germline loops: CDR1 MNHEY, CDR2 SMNVEV (reference sequence). This CDR3 contains 15 residues. The CDR3, as DNA: TGTGCCAGCAGTCGTCAGGGGGACGGCTCGGGCGAGCAGTACTTC. Residues: CASSRQGDGSGEQYF.

The chain couples TRBV3-1 to TRBJ2-3; TRBD1 is a possible D gene (5 bases). The CDR3 totals 14 residues. Germline V gene data show CDR1 as LGHDT and CDR2 as YNNKEL (reference sequence). The V end was cut by 0 bases, the J end by 9 bases, with 13 bases between. The CDR3 nucleotides read TGTGCCAGCAGCCAAGATGCGGACAAGCTCACGCAGTATTTT. As protein: CASSQDADKLTQYF.

The chain recombines TRBV3-1 with TRBJ2-7, with D possibly being TRBD2 (6 bases). This CDR3 comprises 15 residues. The germline gives CDR1 LGHDT, CDR2 YNNKEL (reference sequence). V lost 3 bases to trimming and J lost 3 bases, with 15 bases between them. Written as DNA, the CDR3 is TGTGCCAGCAGCCACCTAACTAGCCTAGTCTACGAGCAGTACTTC. As protein: CASSHLTSLVYEQYF.

This clonotype has at least ten counts. This chain links TRBV20-1 with TRBJ2-1; 12 nucleotides align to TRBD2. J lost 4 bases, V lost 6 bases, and 7 bases had no gene match. Germline V gives CDR1 DFQATT, CDR2 SNEGSKA (reference sequence). This CDR3 comprises 15 residues. In DNA, the CDR3 is TGCAGTGCCTCTACTAGCGGGGGGCGGTACAATGAGCAGTTCTTC. It translates to CSASTSGGRYNEQFF.

J is TRBJ1-3 and V is TRBV2; D is unclear. This CDR3 contains 13 residues. With 7 bases removed from V and 2 bases from J, the gap between germline ends came to 9 bases. Per germline, CDR1 SNHLY and CDR2 FYNNEI. Written as DNA, the CDR3 is TGTGCCAGCACCCGAGAACCTGGAAACACCATATATTTT. It encodes CASTREPGNTIYF.

This clonotype was detected only a few times. This chain joins TRBV2 and TRBJ2-2; 8 nucleotides align to TRBD2. CDR3 length: 14 residues. The germline V gene has CDR1 SNHLY and CDR2 FYNNEI. Trimming cost V 11 bases and J 4 bases; bases outside gene matches: 9. This chain's CDR3 is CAAQREMGTGELFF. The CDR3 DNA follows: TGTGCCGCCCAGCGGGAGATGGGCACCGGGGAGCTGTTTTTT.

The V call is TRBV10-3, the J call TRBJ1-2, with 9 bases fitting TRBD1. Per the germline V gene, CDR1 is ENHRY and CDR2 is SYGVKD. The CDR3 length is 14 residues. V trimming: 6 bases; J trimming: 10 bases; junction bases outside the gene matches: 12. CDR3 in DNA: TGTGCCATCAGCCAGACAGGGGGATATCCCCACTACACCTTC. Residues: CAISQTGGYPHYTF.

The CDR3 DNA sequence: TGCGCCAGCAGCCAAGTGTCTAGCGAGAACACCGGGGAGCTGTTTTTT. Translating it yields CASSQVSSENTGELFF. This chain joins TRBV4-1 and TRBJ2-2, with D perhaps TRBD2 (6 bases). Trimming pared 1 base from V and 1 base from J, leaving 10 bases between. This CDR3 contains 16 residues. From germline, CDR1 is MGHRA and CDR2 YSYEKL.

There are many counts of this clonotype. V and J are TRBV6-1 and TRBJ2-1; 12 positions match TRBD2. CDR3 length: 15 amino acids. With V trimmed by 4 bases and J by 5 bases, 3 bases remained unmatched. The germline gives CDR1 MNHNS, CDR2 SASEGT. The CDR3 DNA is TGTGCCAGCAGTGGGCTAGCGGGAGGGAACAATGAGCAGTTCTTC. It encodes CASSGLAGGNNEQFF.

The chain carries TRBV28 and TRBJ1-1; perhaps TRBD1 as D (6 bases). The V and J ends lost 6 bases and 5 bases respectively, with 16 bases between them. The CDR3 contains 14 residues. Germline CDR1 and CDR2: MDHEN and SYDVKM. Here the CDR3 reads CASRPDRRRTEAFF. The CDR3 nucleotides read TGTGCCAGCAGGCCAGACAGGCGTCGAACTGAAGCTTTCTTT.

V and J are TRBV30 and TRBJ1-1, with TRBD1 matching 7 bases. The CDR3 is made up of 14 amino acids. Germline V gives CDR1 GTSNPN, CDR2 SVGIG (reference sequence). V was pared by 4 bases and J by 5 bases, with 10 bases of the junction left unmatched. The CDR3 loop is CAWTRTGPGTEAFF. The CDR3 DNA reads TGTGCCTGGACCCGGACAGGCCCGGGGACTGAAGCTTTCTTT.

This clonotype was found many times. This rearrangement joins TRBV10-3 to TRBJ2-1; the match to TRBD1 covers 7 bases. This CDR3 is 15 amino acids long. The germline V gene encodes CDR1 ENHRY and CDR2 SYGVKD. V was pared by 3 bases and J by 6 bases, with 8 bases of the junction left unmatched. DNA for the CDR3: TGTGCCATCAGTGATCGGCAGGGGGTGGCCAATGAGCAGTTCTTC. Residues: CAISDRQGVANEQFF.

This clonotype was counted only a few times. The chain couples TRBV28 to TRBJ2-7, with D maybe TRBD1 (5 bases). From germline, CDR1 is MDHEN and CDR2 SYDVKM. The V end was cut by 4 bases, the J end by 1 base, with 8 bases between. This CDR3 has 13 amino acids. The CDR3 loop reads CASSYDSSYEQYF. For the CDR3, the DNA is TGTGCCAGCAGTTATGACAGTTCCTACGAGCAGTACTTC.

The V gene is TRBV6-2 or TRBV6-3, the J gene TRBJ2-7, with D perhaps matching TRBD1 or TRBD2 (5 bases each). The germline CDR1 and CDR2 sequences are MNHEY and SVGEGT. V gave up 7 bases and J gave up 6 bases, with 19 bases separating them. The CDR3 extends over 14 amino acids. In DNA, the CDR3 is TGTGCCAGCACTACGGTGGGACCCTCAGGCGAGCAGTACTTC. Translated: CASTTVGPSGEQYF.

CDR3 loop: CASSVGTASRGYTF. In DNA form, the CDR3 reads TGTGCCAGCAGCGTAGGAACCGCCAGTCGGGGCTACACCTTC. The V call is TRBV9, the J call TRBJ1-2; no firm D call. V lost 0 bases to trimming and J lost 8 bases, with 14 bases between them. The germline V gene encodes CDR1 SGDLS and CDR2 YYNGEE. The length of the CDR3 is 14 residues.